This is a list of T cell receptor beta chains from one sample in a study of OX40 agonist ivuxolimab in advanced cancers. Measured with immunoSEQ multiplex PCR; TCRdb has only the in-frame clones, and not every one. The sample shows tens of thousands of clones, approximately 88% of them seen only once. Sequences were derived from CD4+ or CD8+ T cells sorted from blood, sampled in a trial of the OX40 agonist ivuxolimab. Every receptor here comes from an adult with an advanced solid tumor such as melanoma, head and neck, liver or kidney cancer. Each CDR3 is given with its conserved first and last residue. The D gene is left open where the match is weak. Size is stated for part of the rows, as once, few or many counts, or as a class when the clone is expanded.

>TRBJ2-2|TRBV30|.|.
CAWRKSSTVRTGELFF
TGTGCCTGGAGGAAGAGTTCGACAGTCAGGACCGGGGAGCTGTTTTTT
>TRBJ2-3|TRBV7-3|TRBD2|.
CASSTKTSGGPGDTQYF
TGTGCCAGCAGCACGAAGACTAGCGGGGGGCCCGGAGATACGCAGTATTTT
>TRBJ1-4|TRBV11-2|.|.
CASSGRNEKLFF
TGTGCCAGCAGCGGACGGAATGAAAAACTGTTTTTT
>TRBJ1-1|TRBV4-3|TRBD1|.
CASSQEWTGGTNTEAFF
TGCGCCAGCAGCCAAGAGTGGACAGGGGGGACGAACACTGAAGCTTTCTTT
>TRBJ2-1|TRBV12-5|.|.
CASGSWLRRQNEQFF
TGTGCTAGTGGTTCCTGGTTGCGGAGGCAGAATGAGCAGTTCTTC
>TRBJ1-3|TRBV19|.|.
CASSNYRATGNTIYF
TGTGCCAGTAGTAATTACAGGGCGACTGGAAACACCATATATTTT
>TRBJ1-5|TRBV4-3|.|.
CASSQALQGSQPQHF
TGCGCCAGCAGCCAAGCCTTACAGGGTAGTCAGCCCCAGCATTTT
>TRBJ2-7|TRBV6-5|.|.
CASTSSYEQYF
TGTGCCAGCACCTCTTCATACGAGCAGTACTTC
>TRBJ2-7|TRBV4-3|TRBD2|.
CASSQDTGLAGYEQYF
TGCGCCAGCAGCCAAGATACGGGACTAGCGGGGTACGAGCAGTACTTC
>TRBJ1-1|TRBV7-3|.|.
CASSRSGQNTEAFF
TGTGCCAGCAGCCGTTCGGGACAGAACACTGAAGCTTTCTTT
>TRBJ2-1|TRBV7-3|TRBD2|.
CASSLSLAGAYNEQFF
TGTGCCAGCAGCTTATCACTAGCGGGAGCTTACAATGAGCAGTTCTTC
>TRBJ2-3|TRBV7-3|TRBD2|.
CASSLTPSGGEDTQYF
TGTGCCAGCAGCTTAACTCCTAGCGGGGGGGAAGATACGCAGTATTTT
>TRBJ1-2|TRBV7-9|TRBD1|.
CASSSLQGPYGYTF
TGTGCCAGCAGCTCTCTACAGGGGCCCTATGGCTACACCTTC
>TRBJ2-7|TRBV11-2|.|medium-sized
CASSLTSGNYEQYF
TGTGCCAGCAGCTTAACGTCTGGGAACTACGAGCAGTACTTC
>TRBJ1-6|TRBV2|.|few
CASKGLGNSPLHF
TGTGCCAGCAAGGGGTTGGGGAATTCACCCCTCCACTTT
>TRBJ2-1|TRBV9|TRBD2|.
CASSVGSQREEQFF
TGTGCCAGCAGCGTAGGATCCCAGCGGGAGGAGCAGTTCTTC
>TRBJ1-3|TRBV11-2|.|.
CASSRGPGGTGNTIYF
TGTGCCAGCAGCCGGGGCCCCGGGGGCACTGGAAACACCATATATTTT
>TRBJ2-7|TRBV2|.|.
CASTGTSIYEQYF
TGTGCCAGCACCGGGACATCAATCTACGAGCAGTACTTC
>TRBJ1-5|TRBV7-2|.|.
CASSLRGVGNQPQHF
TGTGCCAGCAGCCTCAGAGGGGTCGGCAATCAGCCCCAGCATTTT
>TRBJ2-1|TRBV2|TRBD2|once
CASSPRLAGNNEQFF
TGTGCCAGCAGTCCTAGACTAGCGGGGAACAATGAGCAGTTCTTC
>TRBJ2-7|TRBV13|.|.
CASSRGPAYEQYF
TGTGCCAGCAGCCGGGGACCTGCCTACGAGCAGTACTTC
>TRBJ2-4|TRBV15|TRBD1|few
CATSRGQGQNIQYF
TGTGCCACCAGCAGGGGACAGGGCCAAAACATTCAGTACTTC
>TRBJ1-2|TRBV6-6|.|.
CASRLGASSYGYTF
TGTGCCAGCCGGCTGGGGGCCAGCTCCTATGGCTACACCTTC
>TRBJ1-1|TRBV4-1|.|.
CASSQDWDTEAFF
TGCGCCAGCAGCCAAGATTGGGACACTGAAGCTTTCTTT
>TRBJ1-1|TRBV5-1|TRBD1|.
CASSAGQGDTEAFF
TGCGCCAGCAGCGCCGGACAGGGTGACACTGAAGCTTTCTTT
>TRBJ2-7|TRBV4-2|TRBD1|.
CASSQNRDRGHEQYF
TGTGCCAGCAGCCAAAACCGGGACAGGGGCCACGAGCAGTACTTC
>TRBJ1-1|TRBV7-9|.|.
CASSQGSAGNTEAFF
TGTGCCAGCAGCCAGGGGAGTGCAGGGAACACTGAAGCTTTCTTT
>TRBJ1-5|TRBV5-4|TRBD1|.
CASSLDRGQDQPQHF
TGTGCCAGCAGCTTGGACAGGGGGCAGGATCAGCCCCAGCATTTT
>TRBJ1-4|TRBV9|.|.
CASSVDHGNNEKLFF
TGTGCCAGCAGCGTAGATCACGGGAACAATGAAAAACTGTTTTTT
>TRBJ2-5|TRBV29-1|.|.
CSVGFRQRRETQYF
TGCAGCGTTGGTTTCCGGCAGCGGCGGGAGACCCAGTACTTC
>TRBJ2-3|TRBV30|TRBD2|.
CAWSGLAGGPFPQDTQYF
TGTGCCTGGAGTGGACTAGCGGGAGGGCCATTCCCCCAGGATACGCAGTATTTT
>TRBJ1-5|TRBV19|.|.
CASTIASGSNQPQHF
TGTGCCAGTACCATAGCGTCCGGGAGCAATCAGCCCCAGCATTTT
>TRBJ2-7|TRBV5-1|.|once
CASSMGHEVNEQYF
TGCGCCAGCAGCATGGGACACGAGGTTAACGAGCAGTACTTC
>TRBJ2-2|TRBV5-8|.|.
CASSLFLGGANTGELFF
TGTGCCAGCAGCTTGTTTTTAGGGGGTGCCAACACCGGGGAGCTGTTTTTT
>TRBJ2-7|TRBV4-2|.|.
CASSQDRSQYEQYF
TGTGCCAGCAGCCAAGATCGGAGCCAGTACGAGCAGTACTTC
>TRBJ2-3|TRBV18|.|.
CASSPGGMSTDTQYF
TGTGCCAGCTCACCAGGGGGGATGAGCACAGATACGCAGTATTTT
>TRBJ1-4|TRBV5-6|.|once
CASSFATNEKLFF
TGTGCCAGCAGCTTTGCAACTAATGAAAAACTGTTTTTT
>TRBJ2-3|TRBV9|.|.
CASSESADTQYF
TGTGCCAGCAGCGAATCAGCAGATACGCAGTATTTT
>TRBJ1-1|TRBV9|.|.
CASSPSGVGEAFF
TGTGCCAGCAGCCCGTCTGGGGTGGGAGAAGCTTTCTTT
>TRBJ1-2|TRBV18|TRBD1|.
CASSGNTGDYGYTF
TGTGCCAGCTCGGGCAACACAGGGGACTATGGCTACACCTTC
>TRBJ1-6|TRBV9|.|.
CASSATSGTNNSPLHF
TGTGCCAGCAGCGCAACCTCCGGGACGAATAATTCACCCCTCCACTTT
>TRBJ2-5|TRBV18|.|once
CASSTAGETQYF
TGTGCCAGCTCAACGGCGGGGGAGACCCAGTACTTC